This passage covers 21 T cell receptor beta chains from one sample sequenced in a study of blood T cell repertoires in COVID-19. Libraries were prepared by immunoSEQ multiplex PCR; TCRdb keeps only in-frame clonotypes and omits some of them. In the table there are around 240,000 clones, approximately 80% of which are singletons. Sequencing was done on a sample of peripheral blood. Source of these receptors: a woman aged 80 or over with acute or convalescent COVID-19.

The CDR3 loop is CASSRQGSQPQHF. The CDR3 DNA reads TGTGCCAGCAGTCGACAGGGATCTCAGCCCCAGCATTTT. The chain couples TRBV6-2 or TRBV6-3 to TRBJ1-5; 7 bases are a match to TRBD1. The length of the CDR3 is 13 residues. V shed 5 bases, J shed 6 bases, and the junction held 4 bases outside the gene matches. Germline V gene sequence: CDR1 MNHEY, CDR2 SVGEGT.

Only one count was recorded for this clone. The chain has TRBV6-5 and TRBJ1-1, with TRBD1 as a possible D gene (6 bases). Per germline, CDR1 MNHEY and CDR2 SVGAGI. This CDR3 has 14 amino acids. With 5 bases removed from V and 4 bases from J, the gap between germline ends came to 14 bases. CDR3 in amino acids: CASSRGRGSTEAFF. The CDR3 nucleotides read TGTGCCAGCAGTCGTGGCAGGGGCAGCACTGAAGCTTTCTTT.

The rearrangement links TRBV5-1 to TRBJ2-2; TRBD1 matches 7 bases. Trimming at V came to 6 bases and at J to 1 base, leaving 6 bases not matched to a gene. The CDR3 runs 15 residues. CDR1 is SGHRS and CDR2 is YFSETQ in the germline V gene. CDR3 sequence (DNA): TGCGCCAGCAAATCTGGACAGGTGAACACCGGGGAGCTGTTTTTT. Its protein is CASKSGQVNTGELFF.

This chain uses TRBV30 with TRBJ1-1; D is possibly TRBD1 (5 bases). The V end was cut by 5 bases, the J end by 4 bases, with 11 bases between. The CDR3 runs 12 residues. CDR1 GTSNPN and CDR2 SVGIG come from the germline V gene (reference sequence). The CDR3 region has the DNA TGTGCCTGGCGGGGGTCTAGCACTGAAGCTTTCTTT. This gives the protein CAWRGSSTEAFF. Variable domain in full (rest from reference TRBV30 and TRBJ1-1): SQTIHQWPATLVQPVGSPLSLECTVEGTSNPNLYWYRQAAGRGLQLLFYSVGIGQISSEVPQNLSASRPQDRQFILSSKKLLLSDSGFYLCAWRGSSTEAFFGQGTRLTVV.

The V and J genes are TRBV28 and TRBJ1-1; D gene unclear. CDR1 MDHEN and CDR2 SYDVKM come from the germline V gene. The CDR3 has 15 residues. V lost 2 bases, J lost 0 bases, and 10 bases lay in between. CDR3 bases: TGTGCCAGCAGTTTACCGGGATCGATGAACACTGAAGCTTTCTTT. Translated, it gives CASSLPGSMNTEAFF.

This rearrangement joins TRBV5-1 to TRBJ1-1, with TRBD1 matching over 7 bases. With V trimmed by 4 bases and J by 0 bases, 6 bases remained unmatched. This CDR3 spans 15 amino acids. Germline assignment: CDR1 SGHRS and CDR2 YFSETQ. Here the CDR3 DNA reads TGCGCCAGCAGCGGAGGGACAGCCATGAACACTGAAGCTTTCTTT. This codes for CASSGGTAMNTEAFF.

This chain uses TRBV7-2 with TRBJ2-1; TRBD2 aligns across 8 bases. Germline trimming cut 5 bases from V and 5 bases from J; bases unmatched to any gene: 8. CDR3 size: 15 residues. Germline CDR1 and CDR2: SGHTA and FQGNSA. The CDR3 region has the DNA TGTGCCAGCAGCAGATCCGGGACTAGTGACAATGAGCAGTTCTTC. Translated: CASSRSGTSDNEQFF. The full variable domain, in which reference TRBV7-2 and TRBJ2-1 provide the parts outside the CDR3, is GAGVSQSPSNKVTEKGKDVELRCDPISGHTALYWYRQSLGQGLEFLIYFQGNSAPDKSGLPSDRFSAERTGGSVSTLTIQRTQQEDSAVYLCASSRSGTSDNEQFFGPGTRLTVL.

This clone was seen a single time. The genes are TRBV7-2 and TRBJ2-4, with TRBD1 matching 7 bases. Germline assignment: CDR1 SGHTA and CDR2 FQGNSA. The CDR3 length is 16 residues. V was clipped by 3 bases and J by 0 bases; unmatched bases: 5. The CDR3 DNA sequence: TGTGCCAGCAGCTTGGGACAGACACTAGCCAAAAACATTCAGTACTTC. It translates to CASSLGQTLAKNIQYF.

The DNA of the CDR3 is TGTGCCAGCAGATCGAAAGGGGGTCAGACCACAGATACGCAGTATTTT. This encodes CASRSKGGQTTDTQYF. The rearrangement links TRBV7-9 to TRBJ2-3; possible D gene TRBD1, 6 bases. CDR3 size: 16 residues. Per germline, CDR1 SEHNR and CDR2 FQNEAQ (reference sequence). V was trimmed by 6 bases and J by 2 bases, leaving 18 bases between them.

This sequence joins TRBV11-2 and TRBJ2-5, with 12 positions matching TRBD2. The trim removed 0 bases at V and 5 bases at J, leaving 10 bases unmatched. Germline V lookup: CDR1 SGHAT, CDR2 FQNNGV. CDR3 length: 18 amino acids. The CDR3 here is CASSLDGRLAGERETQYF. The CDR3 DNA reads as TGTGCCAGCAGCTTAGACGGAAGACTAGCGGGAGAGAGGGAGACCCAGTACTTC.

This chain links TRBV19 with TRBJ2-2, with D hard to call. The CDR3 is made up of 14 amino acids. Germline V gene lookup returns CDR1 LNHDA and CDR2 SQIVND (reference sequence). Trimming left V 5 bases short and J 3 bases short, with 10 bases between. The CDR3 coding sequence is TGTGCCAGTAGTGAGATCCGGGACACCGGGGAGCTGTTTTTT. It translates to CASSEIRDTGELFF. Using reference TRBV19 and TRBJ2-2 for the parts outside the CDR3, the full variable domain is DGGITQSPKYLFRKEGQNVTLSCEQNLNHDAMYWYRQDPGQGLRLIYYSQIVNDFQKGDIAEGYSVSREKKESFPLTVTSAQKNPTAFYLCASSEIRDTGELFFGEGSRLTVL.

This clone is a singleton in its sample. The genes are TRBV7-2 and TRBJ2-5, with 7 nucleotides matching TRBD2. The germline gives CDR1 SGHTA, CDR2 FQGNSA. The CDR3 runs 16 residues. Trimming took 1 base from V and 2 from J; bases not matched to a gene: 7. The CDR3 sequence: CASSLVSSGRQETQYF. The DNA for the CDR3 is TGTGCCAGCAGCTTAGTGTCTAGCGGTAGGCAAGAGACCCAGTACTTC.

The genes are TRBV18 and TRBJ1-3, with 8 bases lining up with TRBD1. V shed 0 bases and J 8 bases; nucleotides not matched to a gene: 6. The germline V gene has CDR1 KGHSH and CDR2 LQKENI. The CDR3 has 15 amino acids. The CDR3 nucleotides read TGTGCCAGCTCACCACCACGGCAGGGGGCATACACCATATATTTT. Translation gives CASSPPRQGAYTIYF.

This chain joins TRBV18 and TRBJ2-7; 8 bases line up with TRBD1. The CDR3 extends over 15 amino acids. In germline, CDR1 is KGHSH, CDR2 LQKENI. V lost 3 bases, J lost 0 bases, and 4 bases stayed unmatched. The CDR3 DNA sequence: TGTGCCAGCTCACCCGGGACAGGTCCCTCCTACGAGCAGTACTTC. Translating it yields CASSPGTGPSYEQYF.

The CDR3 protein is CASSTSGTSRQETQYF. The CDR3 DNA reads TGTGCCAGTAGTACATCCGGGACTAGCCGTCAAGAGACCCAGTACTTC. The rearrangement uses TRBV19 and TRBJ2-5; 9 bases align to TRBD2. Unmatched junction bases numbered 8, after V lost 4 bases and J lost 2 bases. The CDR3 runs 16 residues. Germline V lookup: CDR1 LNHDA, CDR2 SQIVND (reference sequence).

The rearrangement joins TRBV5-1 to TRBJ2-1, with a tentative D call TRBD1 (5 bases). Looked up from germline, CDR1 is SGHRS and CDR2 is YFSETQ. CDR3 length: 15 amino acids. The ends were cut back, 2 bases at V and 2 bases at J, with 11 bases in the middle. This CDR3 reads CASSFEDMTYNEQFF. CDR3 bases: TGCGCCAGCAGCTTTGAGGACATGACCTACAATGAGCAGTTCTTC.

The chain is built from TRBV15 and TRBJ1-2; D perhaps matches TRBD1 (5 bases). This CDR3 is built from 16 residues. Germline V lookup: CDR1 LNHNV, CDR2 YYDKDF (reference sequence). V dropped 5 bases and J dropped 4 bases, with 20 bases sitting between them. In DNA form, the CDR3 reads TGTGCCACCAGCCTAACGAAAAAACGACAGCCCTATGGCTACACCTTC. It is translated as CATSLTKKRQPYGYTF.

V and J are TRBV7-3 and TRBJ2-2; TRBD1 is a possible D gene (5 bases). The CDR3 contains 16 residues. Looked up from germline, CDR1 is SGHTA and CDR2 is FQGTGA. V lost 1 base and J 5 bases, leaving 14 bases between the germline ends. CDR3 nucleotides: TGTGCCAGCAGCTTAAAGGGGTTTACCTCAACCGGGGAGCTGTTTTTT. This translates into CASSLKGFTSTGELFF.

This chain uses TRBV19 with TRBJ1-6; D might be TRBD1 (6 bases). CDR1 and CDR2 (germline): LNHDA, SQIVND (reference sequence). The length of the CDR3 is 13 residues. V was clipped by 3 bases and J by 9 bases, with 9 bases between them. Here the CDR3 DNA reads TGTGCCAGTAGTATGGACAGTCCTTCACCCCTCCACTTT. This encodes CASSMDSPSPLHF.

In this sample, this clone turned up once. This chain joins TRBV5-6 and TRBJ2-7, with TRBD2 as a possible D gene (5 bases). V gave up 3 bases and J gave up 3 bases, with 16 bases separating them. The germline V gene has CDR1 SGHDT and CDR2 YYEEEE. The CDR3 is made up of 15 amino acids. CDR3 DNA: TGTGCCAGCAGCTGGAGGAAGGGTAAGGTCTACGAGCAGTACTTC. It encodes CASSWRKGKVYEQYF.

The gene calls are TRBV7-3 and TRBJ2-3; D not certain. There are 13 residues in the CDR3. The germline V and J ends were trimmed by 3 bases and 1 base, with 5 bases remaining between them. Germline CDR1 is SGHTA and CDR2 is FQGTGA. CDR3 sequence (DNA): TGTGCCAGCAGCTTGTTAGGCACAGATACGCAGTATTTT. This encodes CASSLLGTDTQYF.